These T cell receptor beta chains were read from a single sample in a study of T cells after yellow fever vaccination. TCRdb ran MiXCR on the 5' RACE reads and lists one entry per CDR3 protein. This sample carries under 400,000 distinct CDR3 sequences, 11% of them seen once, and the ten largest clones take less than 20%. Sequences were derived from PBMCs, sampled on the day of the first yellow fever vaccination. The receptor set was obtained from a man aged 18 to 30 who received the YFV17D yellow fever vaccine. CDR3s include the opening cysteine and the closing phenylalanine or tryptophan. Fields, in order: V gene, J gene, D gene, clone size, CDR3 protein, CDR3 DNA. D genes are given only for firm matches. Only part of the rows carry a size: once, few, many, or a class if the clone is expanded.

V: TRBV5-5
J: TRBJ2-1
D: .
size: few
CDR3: CASSLVSGLGEQFF
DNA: TGTGCCAGCAGCTTGGTGTCGGGGTTGGGTGAGCAGTTCTTC

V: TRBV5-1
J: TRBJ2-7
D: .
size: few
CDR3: CASSAGGVQYEQYF
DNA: TGCGCCAGCAGCGCGGGCGGGGTTCAATACGAGCAGTACTTC

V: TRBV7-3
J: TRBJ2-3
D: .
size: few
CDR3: CASSLTVGGITDTQYF
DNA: TGTGCCAGCAGCTTAACAGTGGGGGGCATCACAGATACGCAGTATTTT

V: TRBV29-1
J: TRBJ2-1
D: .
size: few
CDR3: CSVGGVDRYNEQFF
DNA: TGCAGCGTGGGCGGGGTCGATCGCTACAATGAGCAGTTCTTC

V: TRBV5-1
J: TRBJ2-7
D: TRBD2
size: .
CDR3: CASSLFGGGSSYEQYF
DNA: TGCGCCAGCAGCTTGTTTGGCGGGGGGTCATCCTACGAGCAGTACTTC

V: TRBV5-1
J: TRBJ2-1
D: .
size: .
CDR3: CASSPQDPTPGNEQFF
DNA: TGCGCCAGCAGCCCACAGGACCCTACCCCAGGCAATGAGCAGTTCTTC

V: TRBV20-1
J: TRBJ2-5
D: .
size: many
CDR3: CSARDETQYF
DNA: TGCAGTGCTAGAGATGAGACCCAGTACTTC

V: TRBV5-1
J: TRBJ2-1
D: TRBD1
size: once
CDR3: CASSWPDRVNEQFF
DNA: TGCGCCAGCAGCTGGCCCGACAGGGTTAATGAGCAGTTCTTC

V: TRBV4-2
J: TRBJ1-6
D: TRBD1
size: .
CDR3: CASSQEIQAGGSYNSPLHF
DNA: TGTGCCAGCAGCCAAGAAATTCAGGCAGGGGGCTCCTATAATTCACCCCTCCACTTT

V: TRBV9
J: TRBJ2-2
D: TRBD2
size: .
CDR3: CASSIGLAGVTGELFF
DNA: TGTGCCAGCAGCATCGGACTAGCGGGGGTCACCGGGGAGCTGTTTTTT

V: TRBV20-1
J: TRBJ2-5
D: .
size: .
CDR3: CSAKVQGETQYF
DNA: TGCAGTGCTAAAGTCCAGGGAGAGACCCAGTACTTC

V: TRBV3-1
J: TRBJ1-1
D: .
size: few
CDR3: CASSSPWHPNTEAFF
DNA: TGTGCCAGCAGTTCCCCGTGGCACCCGAACACTGAAGCTTTCTTT

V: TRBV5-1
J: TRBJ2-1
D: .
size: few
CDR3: CASSLVLGYEQFF
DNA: TGCGCCAGCAGCTTGGTGCTGGGGTATGAGCAGTTCTTC

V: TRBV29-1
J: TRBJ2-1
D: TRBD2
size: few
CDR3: CSVEGSTSGGWGEQFF
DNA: TGCAGCGTTGAAGGTTCGACTAGCGGTGGGTGGGGTGAGCAGTTCTTC

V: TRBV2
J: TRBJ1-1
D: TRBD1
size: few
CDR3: CASTWPGGQGNEAFF
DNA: TGTGCCAGCACTTGGCCCGGAGGACAGGGGAATGAAGCTTTCTTT

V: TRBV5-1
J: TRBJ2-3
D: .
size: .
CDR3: CASSFWGPDTQYF
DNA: TGCGCCAGCAGCTTTTGGGGGCCAGATACGCAGTATTTT

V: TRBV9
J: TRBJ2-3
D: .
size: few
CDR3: CASSVALDTQYF
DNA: TGTGCCAGCAGCGTAGCTTTAGATACGCAGTATTTT

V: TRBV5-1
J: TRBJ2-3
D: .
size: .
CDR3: CASSWGGSRGVADTQYF
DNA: TGCGCCAGCAGCTGGGGGGGCTCCAGGGGTGTCGCAGATACGCAGTATTTT

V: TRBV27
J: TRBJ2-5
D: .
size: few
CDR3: CASSSFGDQETQYF
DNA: TGTGCCAGCAGTTCATTCGGGGACCAAGAGACCCAGTACTTC

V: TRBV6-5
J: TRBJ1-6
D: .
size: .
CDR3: CASSWARYNSPLHF
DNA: TGTGCCAGCAGTTGGGCACGATATAATTCACCCCTCCACTTT

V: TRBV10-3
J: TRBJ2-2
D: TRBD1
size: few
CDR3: CAIRDRDGTGELFF
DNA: TGTGCCATCAGGGACAGGGATGGCACCGGGGAGCTGTTTTTT

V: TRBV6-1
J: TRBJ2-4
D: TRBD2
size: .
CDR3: CASSPTGTSPYSKNIQYF
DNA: TGTGCCAGCAGCCCAACAGGGACTAGCCCATATTCCAAAAACATTCAGTACTTC

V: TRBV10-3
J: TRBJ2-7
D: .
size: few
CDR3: CAISESEVSYEQYF
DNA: TGTGCCATCAGTGAGTCGGAGGTGTCCTACGAGCAGTACTTC

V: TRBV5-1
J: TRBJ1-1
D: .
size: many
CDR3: CASSPTLNTEAFF
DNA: TGCGCCAGCAGCCCAACACTTAACACTGAAGCTTTCTTT

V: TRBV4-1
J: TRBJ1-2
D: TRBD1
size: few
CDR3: CASSRGQGLLNYGYTF
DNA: TGCGCCAGCAGCCGGGGACAGGGATTACTTAACTATGGCTACACCTTC

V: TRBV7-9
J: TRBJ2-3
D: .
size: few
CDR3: CASSLWADPSTDTQYF
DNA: TGTGCCAGCAGCTTATGGGCCGACCCTAGCACAGATACGCAGTATTTT

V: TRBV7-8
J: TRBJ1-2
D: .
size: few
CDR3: CASSFGRDYGYTF
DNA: TGTGCCAGCAGCTTCGGACGAGACTATGGCTACACCTTC

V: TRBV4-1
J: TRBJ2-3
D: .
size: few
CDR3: CASSQERGGDTQYF
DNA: TGCGCCAGCAGCCAAGAGCGGGGCGGGGATACGCAGTATTTT

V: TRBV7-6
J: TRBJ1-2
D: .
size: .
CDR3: CASSLRDLGYGYTF
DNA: TGTGCCAGCAGCTTAAGGGATCTGGGATATGGCTACACCTTC

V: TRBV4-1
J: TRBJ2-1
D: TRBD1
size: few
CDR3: CASCYGRTGENEQFF
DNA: TGCGCCAGCTGTTACGGGCGGACAGGGGAAAATGAGCAGTTCTTC

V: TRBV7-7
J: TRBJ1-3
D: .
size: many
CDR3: CASSSSPGKDIYF
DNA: TGTGCTAGCAGCAGTTCTCCCGGGAAGGACATATATTTT

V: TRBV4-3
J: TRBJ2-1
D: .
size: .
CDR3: CASSQEHRGGEQFF
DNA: TGCGCCAGCAGCCAAGAACACAGGGGAGGTGAGCAGTTCTTC

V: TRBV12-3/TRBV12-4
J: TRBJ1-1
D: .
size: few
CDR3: CASSLGMENTEAFF
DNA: TGTGCCAGCAGTTTGGGTATGGAGAACACTGAAGCTTTCTTT

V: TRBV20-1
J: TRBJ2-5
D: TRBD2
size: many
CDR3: CSARDPSGGSQETQYF
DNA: TGCAGTGCTAGAGACCCTAGCGGGGGATCTCAAGAGACCCAGTACTTC

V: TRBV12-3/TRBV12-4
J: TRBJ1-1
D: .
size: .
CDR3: CASSWGQPNTEAFF
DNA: TGTGCCAGCAGCTGGGGACAACCGAACACTGAAGCTTTCTTT

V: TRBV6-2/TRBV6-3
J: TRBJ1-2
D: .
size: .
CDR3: CASILDGTAGYTF
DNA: TGTGCCAGTATTCTCGACGGGACGGCTGGCTACACCTTC

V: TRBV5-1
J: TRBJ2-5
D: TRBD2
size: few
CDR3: CASSSLAGGTQETQYF
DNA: TGCGCCAGCAGCTCGCTAGCGGGGGGGACCCAAGAGACCCAGTACTTC

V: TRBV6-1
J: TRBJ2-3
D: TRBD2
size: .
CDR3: CASSGRLTSGELDTQYF
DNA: TGTGCCAGCAGTGGCCGTTTGACTAGCGGGGAATTAGATACGCAGTATTTT

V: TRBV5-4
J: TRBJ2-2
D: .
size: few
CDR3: CASSLERRPGELFF
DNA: TGTGCCAGCAGCTTAGAGCGGAGACCCGGGGAGCTGTTTTTT

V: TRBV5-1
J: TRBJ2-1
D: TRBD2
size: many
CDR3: CASSWTGGAYVNEQFF
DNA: TGCGCCAGCAGCTGGACCGGGGGGGCCTATGTTAATGAGCAGTTCTTC

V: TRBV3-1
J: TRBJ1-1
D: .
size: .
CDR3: CASSQVSRTEAFF
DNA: TGTGCCAGCAGCCAAGTTTCGAGGACTGAAGCTTTCTTT

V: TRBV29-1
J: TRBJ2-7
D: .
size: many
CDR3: CSATGKASSYEQYF
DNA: TGCAGCGCCACAGGCAAAGCATCCTCCTACGAGCAGTACTTC

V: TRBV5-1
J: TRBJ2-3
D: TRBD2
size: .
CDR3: CASSTGLALDTQYF
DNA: TGCGCCAGCAGCACGGGACTAGCGCTCGATACGCAGTATTTT

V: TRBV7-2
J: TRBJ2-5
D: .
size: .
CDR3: CASSVWAGRETQYF
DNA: TGTGCCAGCAGCGTTTGGGCAGGGAGAGAGACCCAGTACTTC

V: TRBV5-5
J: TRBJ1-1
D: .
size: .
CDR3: CASSRATGMNTEAFF
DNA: TGTGCCAGCAGCCGTGCCACAGGGATGAACACTGAAGCTTTCTTT

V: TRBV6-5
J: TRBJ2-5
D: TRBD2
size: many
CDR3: CASSYLAGRQETQYF
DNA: TGTGCCAGCAGTTACCTAGCGGGGCGACAAGAGACCCAGTACTTC

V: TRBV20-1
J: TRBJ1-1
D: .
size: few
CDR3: CSARTGAVNTEAFF
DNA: TGCAGTGCTAGAACCGGGGCCGTGAACACTGAAGCTTTCTTT

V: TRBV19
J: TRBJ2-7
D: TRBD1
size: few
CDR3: CASSDRGFEQYF
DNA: TGTGCCAGTAGTGACAGGGGGTTCGAGCAGTACTTC

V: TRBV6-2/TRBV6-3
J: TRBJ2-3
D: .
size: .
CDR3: CASSALPGETTDTQYF
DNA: TGTGCCAGCAGTGCCCTTCCGGGGGAGACCACAGATACGCAGTATTTT

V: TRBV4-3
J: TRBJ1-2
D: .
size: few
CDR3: CASSLLVANYGYTF
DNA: TGCGCCAGCAGCTTACTTGTCGCTAACTATGGCTACACCTTC